This T cell receptor (beta chain) was captured in a study of T cell responses to AZD1222 COVID-19 vaccine. General study findings and limits: Reports say nearly half of spike-specific TCRs go after unmutated variant regions.

The data were produced by immunoSEQ multiplex PCR, yet TCRdb's version contains in-frame clones alone and is incomplete. This table holds 110,000 to 150,000 clones, roughly 88% found once. The CDR3 sequence is 14 residues long. Trimming shortened V by 3 bases and J by 7 bases, and 13 bases separated the two germline ends. CDR1 WSHSY and CDR2 SAAADI come from the germline V gene. About this clone itself: No antigen is known for it.

The TCR sequence derives from an adult who received the AZD1222 COVID-19 vaccine. The chain recombines TRBV10-2 with TRBJ2-1, with D maybe TRBD2 (6 bases). Sequenced here: peripheral blood, sampled 28 days after the second AZD1222 dose. The chain's CDR3 is CASSDRERWNEQFF. In nucleotides, the CDR3 is TGCGCCAGCAGTGATCGGGAGCGGTGGAATGAGCAGTTCTTC.